A single sample is the source of the 32 T cell receptor beta chains below, sequenced in a study of cytomegalovirus exposure and HLA in healthy donors. Vbeta (60) and Jbeta (13) primers were used in the PCR. Produced via immunoSEQ multiplex PCR; TCRdb's table is partial and in-frame only. In the table there are some 110,000 clones, approximately 80% of which are singletons. Source material: PBMCs. Source of these receptors: a male donor in good health and CMV-seronegative.

This sequence joins TRBV15 and TRBJ2-7; D may be TRBD2 (5 bases). Germline V gives CDR1 LNHNV, CDR2 YYDKDF (reference sequence). The V gene lost 0 bases and the J gene lost 3 bases, with 15 bases spanning the gap. CDR3 length: 16 residues. The CDR3 DNA follows: TGTGCCACCAGCAGAGAATATCCCGGACGGGGCTACGAGCAGTACTTC. It translates to CATSREYPGRGYEQYF.

V gene TRBV2 combines with J gene TRBJ2-7, with TRBD2 matching 7 bases. After removal of 4 bases from V and 7 bases from J, the junction contained 13 bases not matched to a gene. The germline CDR1 and CDR2 sequences are SNHLY and FYNNEI. This CDR3 region has 15 residues. CDR3 DNA: TGTGCCAGCAGTGCCCTGGCTAGCGGTACTACGGAGCAGTACTTC. Residues: CASSALASGTTEQYF.

This clone was seen a single time. The chain uses TRBV28 and TRBJ2-1, with 16 bases that match TRBD2. Germline assignment: CDR1 MDHEN and CDR2 SYDVKM. This CDR3 spans 19 amino acids. V shed 4 bases and J 1 base; nucleotides not matched to a gene: 7. The CDR3: CASSSQGTSGGGSYNEQFF. CDR3 in DNA: TGTGCCAGCAGTTCCCAAGGGACTAGCGGGGGGGGATCCTACAATGAGCAGTTCTTC. The variable domain in full, with the rest retrieved from reference TRBV28 and TRBJ2-1, is DVKVTQSSRYLVKRTGEKVFLECVQDMDHENMFWYRQDPGLGLRLIYFSYDVKMKEKGDIPEGYSVSREKKERFSLILESASTNQTSMYLCASSSQGTSGGGSYNEQFFGPGTRLTVL.

This rearrangement joins TRBV7-9 to TRBJ2-7, with D possibly TRBD1 on 5 matching bases. V lost 3 bases to trimming and J lost 6 bases, with 12 bases between them. The length of the CDR3 is 13 residues. In germline, CDR1 is SEHNR, CDR2 FQNEAQ (reference sequence). The CDR3 reads CASSFTSQGEQYF. For the CDR3, the DNA is TGTGCCAGCAGCTTCACATCCCAGGGCGAGCAGTACTTC.

CDR3 protein: CASSAQGAGANVLTF. In DNA, the CDR3 is TGTGCCAGCTCAGCACAGGGGGCAGGGGCCAACGTCCTGACTTTC. This chain links TRBV18 with TRBJ2-6; 9 nucleotides align to TRBD1. Trimming took 5 bases from V and 4 from J; bases not matched to a gene: 3. This CDR3 is built from 15 residues. Germline V CDR1 and CDR2: KGHSH, LQKENI. The whole variable domain, remainder taken from reference TRBV18 and TRBJ2-6, is NAGVMQNPRHLVRRRGQEARLRCSPMKGHSHVYWYRQLPEEGLKFMVYLQKENIIDESGMPKERFSAEFPKEGPSILRIQQVVRGDSAAYFCASSAQGAGANVLTFGAGSRLTVL.

The gene calls are TRBV21-1 and TRBJ1-5; TRBD1 is the table's D call, not checked against the DNA. TRBV21-1 corresponds to a pseudogene. The CDR3 is made up of 14 amino acids. The CDR3 DNA follows: TGTGCCAGCAGCAAATTCGCAGGCAATCAGCCCCAGCATTTT. Translation: CASSKFAGNQPQHF.

The chain combines TRBV2 with TRBJ2-5, with a tentative D call TRBD1 (6 bases). Germline V gives CDR1 SNHLY, CDR2 FYNNEI. The CDR3 length is 13 residues. V lost 6 bases and J lost 4, with 12 bases in between. CDR3 sequence (DNA): TGTGCCAGCAGCGGGACACTCGGAGAGACCCAGTACTTC. It encodes CASSGTLGETQYF.

V gene TRBV5-1 combines with J gene TRBJ1-1, with 7 bases identical to TRBD1. The junction had 13 bases not matched to a gene; V was cut back by 0 bases and J by 5 bases. This CDR3 is 17 amino acids long. Germline CDR1 and CDR2: SGHRS and YFSETQ. The chain's CDR3 is CASSLAPRPGGYTEAFF. The CDR3, as DNA: TGCGCCAGCAGCTTGGCCCCCCGGCCAGGGGGGTATACTGAAGCTTTCTTT.

The table lists this clone with a few counts. The rearrangement links TRBV4-2 to TRBJ2-1; TRBD1 agrees at 12 bases. Per germline, CDR1 LGHNA and CDR2 YNFKEQ. V shed 4 bases and J 8 bases; nucleotides not matched to a gene: 3. The CDR3 totals 14 residues. In DNA, the CDR3 is TGTGCCAGCAGCCCGGGACAGGGGGCCGATGAGCAGTTCTTC. It is translated as CASSPGQGADEQFF.

The chain uses TRBV7-2 and TRBJ1-3; 9 bases are a match to TRBD1. This CDR3 contains 15 residues. Germline V gene data show CDR1 as SGHTA and CDR2 as FQGNSA. J was trimmed by 3 bases and V by 5 bases; bases with no gene match: 5. This CDR3 is CASSVNRGLGNTIYF. CDR3 nucleotide sequence: TGTGCCAGCAGCGTGAACAGGGGGCTTGGAAACACCATATATTTT.

The rearrangement links TRBV27 to TRBJ2-1; 8 nucleotides match TRBD2. The germline V gene has CDR1 MNHEY and CDR2 SMNVEV (reference sequence). The CDR3 has 17 amino acids. The V and J ends lost 7 bases and 2 bases, in that order; junction bases with no gene match: 13. CDR3 sequence (DNA): TGTGCCAGCACTCCCCGACTAGCGAATAAGACCTACAATGAGCAGTTCTTC. It yields the protein CASTPRLANKTYNEQFF.

Worth noting for this clone: Other DNA sequences within the sample encode an identical CDR3. This sequence joins TRBV7-9 and TRBJ2-1; 7 bases are shared with TRBD2. The CDR3 runs 14 residues. The J segment lost 8 bases and the V segment lost 1 base, leaving 5 bases of the junction unmatched. Germline lookup yields CDR1 SEHNR and CDR2 FQNEAQ (reference sequence). In DNA, the CDR3 is TGTGCCAGCAGCTTAGGACTAGCCTCCGATGAGCAGTTCTTC. It codes for CASSLGLASDEQFF.

The chain carries TRBV18 and TRBJ2-7; 8 nucleotides line up with TRBD1. The length of the CDR3 is 13 residues. The V and J ends lost 3 bases and 5 bases, in that order; junction bases with no gene match: 3. Germline loops: CDR1 KGHSH, CDR2 LQKENI. In nucleotides, the CDR3 is TGTGCCAGCTCACCCGGGACAGGTCACGAGCAGTACTTC. Protein product: CASSPGTGHEQYF.

The rearrangement joins TRBV5-1 to TRBJ1-1; D remains unclear. From germline, CDR1 is SGHRS and CDR2 YFSETQ. This CDR3 contains 14 residues. Trimming took 5 bases from V and 4 from J, leaving 15 bases between them. DNA of the CDR3: TGCGCCAGCAGACCCCAGGAATTCTTCACTGAAGCTTTCTTT. Its protein is CASRPQEFFTEAFF. The full variable domain, completed using reference TRBV5-1 and TRBJ1-1, is KAGVTQTPRYLIKTRGQQVTLSCSPISGHRSVSWYQQTPGQGLQFLFEYFSETQRNKGNFPGRFSGRQFSNSRSEMNVSTLELGDSALYLCASRPQEFFTEAFFGQGTRLTVV.

This chain links TRBV29-1 with TRBJ2-7; TRBD2 agrees at 8 bases. Germline CDR1 SQVTM, CDR2 ANQGSEA. V trimming: 3 bases; J trimming: 5 bases; junction bases outside the gene matches: 9. This CDR3 is built from 14 residues. DNA of the CDR3: TGCAGCGTTGAGTGGGCGGGAGGTCGGAACGAGCAGTACTTC. Protein: CSVEWAGGRNEQYF.

The chain has TRBV15 and TRBJ2-1; D uncertain. CDR1 and CDR2 (germline): LNHNV, YYDKDF (reference sequence). Trimming removed 0 bases from V and 9 bases from J, with 15 bases in between. This CDR3 has 15 residues. CDR3 loop: CATSRESATSVEQFF. In DNA, the CDR3 is TGTGCCACCAGCAGAGAAAGTGCGACTTCGGTTGAGCAGTTCTTC.

V is TRBV6-5 and J is TRBJ2-7; 7 bases line up with TRBD2. Germline V CDR1 and CDR2: MNHEY, SVGAGI. The V and J ends lost 4 bases and 6 bases, in that order; junction bases with no gene match: 0. This CDR3 comprises 11 residues. The CDR3 bases are TGTGCCAGCAGTTGGGGGGGCGAGCAGTACTTC. It specifies CASSWGGEQYF.

This clone is medium-sized by share. The chain couples TRBV4-1 to TRBJ2-7; possible D gene TRBD1, 5 bases. Germline CDR1 reads MGHRA; CDR2 reads YSYEKL. CDR3 length: 14 residues. V was clipped by 1 base and J by 7 bases, with 14 bases between them. This CDR3 reads CASSQGQSLGEQYF. The CDR3 nucleotides are TGCGCCAGCAGCCAAGGACAGAGTTTGGGGGAGCAGTACTTC.

The chain combines TRBV7-2 with TRBJ1-5; TRBD1 is a possible D gene (5 bases). V was cut by 5 bases and J by 5 bases, with 16 bases left in between. The germline CDR1 and CDR2 sequences are SGHTA and FQGNSA. This CDR3 contains 15 residues. The CDR3 spells CASSIPGQPYQPQHF. In nucleotides, the CDR3 is TGTGCCAGCAGCATACCCGGACAACCCTATCAGCCCCAGCATTTT.

V is TRBV19 and J is TRBJ1-2, with 7 bases lining up with TRBD1. CDR3 size: 12 residues. Unmatched junction bases numbered 5, after V lost 6 bases and J lost 7 bases. Germline CDR1 reads LNHDA; CDR2 reads SQIVND (reference sequence). The chain's CDR3 is CASRDRASGYTF. The CDR3, as DNA: TGTGCCAGTAGAGACAGGGCCTCTGGCTACACCTTC.

V is TRBV5-5 and J is TRBJ2-5; TRBD1 agrees at 9 bases. CDR1 is SGHKS, CDR2 YYEKEE, per germline (reference sequence). The J segment lost 5 bases and the V segment lost 4 bases, leaving 9 bases of the junction unmatched. The CDR3 extends over 15 amino acids. In DNA form, the CDR3 reads TGTGCCAGCAGCGCGGGACAGGGCGTCGTTGAGACCCAGTACTTC. It specifies CASSAGQGVVETQYF.

The J gene is TRBJ2-5, the V gene TRBV11-2, with unresolved D. The CDR3 covers 15 residues. Germline V gives CDR1 SGHAT, CDR2 FQNNGV. V lost 0 bases and J 7 bases, leaving 15 bases between the germline ends. CDR3 DNA sequence: TGTGCCAGCAGCTTAGAAAGTGTTGGCCGCGGGACCCAGTACTTC. Its protein product is CASSLESVGRGTQYF.

The chain uses TRBV4-2 and TRBJ2-1; 8 bases fit TRBD2. CDR1 and CDR2 (germline): LGHNA, YNFKEQ. With 4 bases clipped from V and 3 bases from J, the junction kept 14 bases outside the gene matches. CDR3 length: 18 residues. CDR3 nucleotide sequence: TGTGCCAGCAGCCCCGGGACTAGTACCGCCTCAGTCTACAATGAGCAGTTCTTC. Translation gives CASSPGTSTASVYNEQFF.

The V and J genes are TRBV5-1 and TRBJ2-5, with D uncertain. The CDR3 has 12 amino acids. Germline V lookup: CDR1 SGHRS, CDR2 YFSETQ. Trimming removed 4 bases at V and 5 bases at J, with 9 bases between. The CDR3 region is CASSVMSETQYF. CDR3 DNA sequence: TGCGCCAGCAGCGTAATGTCGGAGACCCAGTACTTC.

The V call is TRBV27, the J call TRBJ2-3; 9 bases are shared with TRBD2. Unmatched junction bases numbered 8, after V lost 2 bases and J lost 5 bases. This CDR3 contains 16 residues. Germline V gene data show CDR1 as MNHEY and CDR2 as SMNVEV (reference sequence). CDR3 in DNA: TGTGCCAGCAGTTTAGTCTCTAGCGGGACCGTAGATACGCAGTATTTT. It encodes CASSLVSSGTVDTQYF.

V and J are TRBV27 and TRBJ2-3; 15 positions agree with TRBD2. Trimming took 5 bases from V and 12 from J; bases not matched to a gene: 12. This CDR3 has 16 residues. The V gene's germline CDR1 is MNHEY and CDR2 SMNVEV (reference sequence). In DNA, the CDR3 is TGTGCCAGCAGTGACCCCGGGACTAGCGGGGGGATACGACAGTATTTT. Translating gives CASSDPGTSGGIRQYF.

This clone showed up just a few times. The chain uses TRBV5-1 and TRBJ2-2; 8 bases match TRBD2. Losses at the gene ends were 3 bases for V and 7 bases for J; bases not matched to a gene: 5. This CDR3 contains 14 residues. Per the germline V gene, CDR1 is SGHRS and CDR2 is YFSETQ. The DNA of the CDR3 is TGCGCCAGCAGCTCCGGGGGGGCGAGCGGGGAGCTGTTTTTT. It encodes CASSSGGASGELFF.

This chain joins TRBV21-1 and TRBJ2-1; the D segment call TRBD1 is taken from the table without a DNA check. TRBV21-1 is marked as a pseudogene. The CDR3 is 23 residues long. The CDR3, as DNA: TGTGCCAGCAGCAAAAGTCGCTGCTCTAGGAGGTACCCGGGACAGGGTGATCGCAATGAGCAGTTCTTC. Its protein is CASSKSRCSRRYPGQGDRNEQFF.

The rearrangement joins TRBV11-1 to TRBJ2-7, with a weak D call TRBD2 (6 bases). The CDR3 has 15 residues. V shed 5 bases and J shed 4 bases, with 18 bases lying between them. Germline V gene sequence: CDR1 SGHAT, CDR2 FQDESV (reference sequence). The CDR3 bases are TGTGCCAGCAGCACCGGGACTCTGAGGAGGTACGAGCAGTACTTC. Translating it yields CASSTGTLRRYEQYF.

This clone was counted only a few times. The rearrangement joins TRBV6-1 to TRBJ1-3; D is undetermined. Germline V gives CDR1 MNHNS, CDR2 SASEGT. The CDR3 totals 14 residues. V lost 1 base and J 5 bases, leaving 9 bases between the germline ends. The CDR3 reads CASSEGGTRNTIYF. The DNA of the CDR3 is TGTGCCAGCAGTGAAGGAGGCACCAGAAACACCATATATTTT.

This sequence joins TRBV4-2 and TRBJ2-3, with TRBD1 identical over 8 bases. The CDR3 consists of 15 residues. Germline V lookup: CDR1 LGHNA, CDR2 YNFKEQ. The V gene end was trimmed by 1 base and the J gene end by 2 bases; junction bases not matched to a gene: 2. The CDR3 nucleotides are TGTGCCAGCAGCCAAGGGACAGGGCACACAGATACGCAGTATTTT. This sequence encodes CASSQGTGHTDTQYF.

The rearrangement links TRBV18 to TRBJ1-1; 7 positions match TRBD1. Germline CDR1 reads KGHSH; CDR2 reads LQKENI. V dropped 3 bases and J dropped 1; count of bases not matched to a gene: 8. CDR3 size: 16 residues. Here the CDR3 DNA reads TGTGCCAGCTCACCCCCATACACAGGGGAGAACACTGAAGCTTTCTTT. Residues: CASSPPYTGENTEAFF.